The 20 T cell receptor beta chains in this list originate from one sample, sequenced in a study of cytomegalovirus exposure and HLA in healthy donors. The primer mix had 60 Vbeta and 13 Jbeta primers. Sequencing used immunoSEQ multiplex PCR; TCRdb keeps in-frame clones, though not all of them. Here the sample table reports 200,000 to 250,000 clones. Sequenced input: PBMCs. Source of these receptors: a woman aged 25 to 39 in good health and CMV-seropositive.

This sequence joins TRBV5-1 and TRBJ2-7; maybe TRBD2 (6 bases). The germline V and J ends were trimmed by 7 bases and 6 bases, with 14 bases remaining between them. CDR1 and CDR2 from the germline V gene are SGHRS and YFSETQ. The CDR3 length is 12 residues. This CDR3 is CASRGTGPEQYF. The CDR3 region has the DNA TGCGCCAGCCGGGGGACGGGGCCCGAGCAGTACTTC. The entire variable domain, with the rest obtained from reference TRBV5-1 and TRBJ2-7, is as follows: KAGVTQTPRYLIKTRGQQVTLSCSPISGHRSVSWYQQTPGQGLQFLFEYFSETQRNKGNFPGRFSGRQFSNSRSEMNVSTLELGDSALYLCASRGTGPEQYFGPGTRLTVT.

The chain has TRBV5-1 and TRBJ2-2, with a weak D call TRBD2 (6 bases). Germline values: CDR1 SGHRS, CDR2 YFSETQ. This CDR3 is built from 16 residues. V lost 3 bases and J 4 bases, leaving 16 bases between the germline ends. This CDR3 is CASSSLGEVGTGELFF. CDR3 nucleotides: TGCGCCAGCAGCTCTCTAGGGGAGGTCGGCACCGGGGAGCTGTTTTTT.

This chain links TRBV28 with TRBJ2-2, with D perhaps matching TRBD1 (6 bases). Germline V gene data show CDR1 as MDHEN and CDR2 as SYDVKM. Trimming pared 2 bases from V and 3 bases from J, leaving 10 bases between. This CDR3 region has 15 residues. The CDR3 spells CASSLGDTYTGELFF. The CDR3 nucleotides read TGTGCCAGCAGTTTAGGGGACACATACACCGGGGAGCTGTTTTTT.

This CDR3 is CAWSPSRTYRQGDTQYF. For the CDR3, the DNA is TGTGCCTGGAGTCCCTCCCGAACCTATAGACAGGGGGATACGCAGTATTTT. V gene TRBV30 combines with J gene TRBJ2-3; TRBD1 matches at 8 bases. The CDR3 runs 17 residues. After removal of 2 bases from V and 6 bases from J, the junction contained 16 bases not matched to a gene. Germline CDR1 reads GTSNPN; CDR2 reads SVGIG (reference sequence). The full variable domain, in which reference TRBV30 and TRBJ2-3 provide the parts outside the CDR3, is SQTIHQWPATLVQPVGSPLSLECTVEGTSNPNLYWYRQAAGRGLQLLFYSVGIGQISSEVPQNLSASRPQDRQFILSSKKLLLSDSGFYLCAWSPSRTYRQGDTQYFGPGTRLTVL.

The V call is TRBV7-8, the J call TRBJ1-2; 8 bases agree with TRBD1. The V segment lost 3 bases and the J segment 13 bases; nucleotides outside the gene matches: 10. Germline V gene sequence: CDR1 SGHVS, CDR2 FQNEAQ. This CDR3 contains 13 residues. CDR3 loop: CASSLDRVSSPTF. The DNA of the CDR3 is TGTGCCAGCAGCTTGGACAGGGTCTCTTCGCCCACCTTC.

The rearrangement uses TRBV5-6 and TRBJ2-7, with 7 bases lining up with TRBD1. The V segment lost 0 bases and the J segment 3 bases; nucleotides outside the gene matches: 6. CDR1 and CDR2 (germline): SGHDT, YYEEEE. This CDR3 region has 15 residues. The CDR3 nucleotides read TGTGCCAGCAGCTTGGTAGGACAGGAGAGCTACGAGCAGTACTTC. It yields the protein CASSLVGQESYEQYF.

This chain connects TRBV9 to TRBJ2-1, with 9 bases that match TRBD2. The CDR3 has 15 amino acids. V lost 2 bases to trimming and J lost 3 bases; unmatched junction nucleotides: 3. CDR1 and CDR2 (germline): SGDLS, YYNGEE. In nucleotides, the CDR3 is TGTGCCAGCAGCGTTCTAGCGGGGTTCTACAATGAGCAGTTCTTC. As protein: CASSVLAGFYNEQFF. The variable domain in full, with the rest retrieved from reference TRBV9 and TRBJ2-1, is DSGVTQTPKHLITATGQRVTLRCSPRSGDLSVYWYQQSLDQGLQFLIQYYNGEERAKGNILERFSAQQFPDLHSELNLSSLELGDSALYFCASSVLAGFYNEQFFGPGTRLTVL.

The chain links TRBV18 to TRBJ1-1; 9 positions agree with TRBD1. CDR3 length: 16 amino acids. Germline CDR1 is KGHSH and CDR2 is LQKENI. V gave up 6 bases and J gave up 4 bases; unmatched junction bases: 12. The CDR3 DNA follows: TGTGCCAGCTCGTATAGAGCCGGGACAGGGAGCACTGAAGCTTTCTTT. Encoded protein: CASSYRAGTGSTEAFF.

The chain carries TRBV7-8 and TRBJ2-7; TRBD2 matches at 11 bases. The CDR3 has 19 amino acids. Germline CDR1 is SGHVS and CDR2 is FQNEAQ. V shed 5 bases and J 7 bases; nucleotides not matched to a gene: 22. CDR3 loop: CASSPKLGLAGGNPREQYF. CDR3 nucleotide sequence: TGTGCCAGCAGCCCAAAATTGGGGCTAGCGGGAGGTAATCCACGAGAGCAGTACTTC. Variable domain in full (rest from reference TRBV7-8 and TRBJ2-7): GAGVSQSPRYKVAKRGQDVALRCDPISGHVSLFWYQQALGQGPEFLTYFQNEAQLDKSGLPSDRFFAERPEGSVSTLKIQRTQQEDSAVYLCASSPKLGLAGGNPREQYFGPGTRLTVT.

The rearrangement links TRBV10-1 to TRBJ2-5; TRBD1 aligns across 9 bases. CDR3 size: 16 residues. Looked up from germline, CDR1 is WNHNN and CDR2 is SYGVQD (reference sequence). The V and J ends lost 0 bases and 0 bases, in that order; junction bases with no gene match: 2. The CDR3 DNA is TGCGCCAGCAGTGAGTCCGGGACAGGGTACCAAGAGACCCAGTACTTC. Its translation is CASSESGTGYQETQYF.

The V gene is TRBV6-4, the J gene TRBJ1-2, with TRBD1 as a possible D gene (5 bases). The CDR3 extends over 14 amino acids. The V and J ends lost 3 bases and 5 bases respectively, with 13 bases between them. Germline assignment: CDR1 MRHNA and CDR2 SNTAGT. CDR3 nucleotides: TGTGCCAGCAGTGAACGCGGGGACCGATATGGCTACACCTTC. Its protein product is CASSERGDRYGYTF.

The chain joins TRBV6-1 to TRBJ1-2; no definite D call. Trimming cost V 1 base and J 3 bases, with 6 bases left between them. The length of the CDR3 is 13 residues. CDR1 and CDR2 (germline): MNHNS, SASEGT. CDR3 protein: CASSEGSDYGYTF. DNA for the CDR3: TGTGCCAGCAGTGAAGGGTCGGACTATGGCTACACCTTC.

The chain uses TRBV11-2 and TRBJ1-3; tentatively, D is TRBD1 (5 bases). V shed 5 bases and J shed 5 bases, with 13 bases lying between them. Germline CDR1 is SGHAT and CDR2 is FQNNGV. This CDR3 has 14 residues. CDR3 sequence (DNA): TGTGCCAGCAGCCCCCAGGGCCGCCGAAACACCATATATTTT. It specifies CASSPQGRRNTIYF.

The CDR3 DNA follows: TGCGCCAGCAGCTCCCCGGGACTAGCGAATTCGGAGACCCAGTACTTC. Protein product: CASSSPGLANSETQYF. This chain uses TRBV4-1 with TRBJ2-5; 10 nucleotides match TRBD2. CDR3 length: 16 amino acids. Germline-derived CDR1 and CDR2 are MGHRA and YSYEKL. V gave up 5 bases and J gave up 5 bases; unmatched junction bases: 11.

This chain uses TRBV11-2 with TRBJ2-2, with a possible D match to TRBD1 (6 bases). Per germline, CDR1 SGHAT and CDR2 FQNNGV. The length of the CDR3 is 16 residues. Trimming took 4 bases from V and 4 from J, leaving 16 bases between them. The CDR3 protein is CASSWTPGQITGELFF. The CDR3 DNA reads TGTGCCAGCAGCTGGACACCGGGACAAATCACCGGGGAGCTGTTTTTT.

This chain joins TRBV7-2 and TRBJ2-5; TRBD1 is a possible D gene (6 bases). The V gene's germline CDR1 is SGHTA and CDR2 FQGNSA. This CDR3 has 13 amino acids. V was cut by 5 bases and J by 3 bases, with 10 bases left in between. DNA for the CDR3: TGTGCCAGCAGCCGGGACAACAAAGAGACCCAGTACTTC. This sequence encodes CASSRDNKETQYF.

The chain uses TRBV18 and TRBJ2-1, with 8 bases fitting TRBD1. The V gene end was trimmed by 6 bases and the J gene end by 2 bases; junction bases not matched to a gene: 6. CDR3 size: 15 residues. Germline V gene data show CDR1 as KGHSH and CDR2 as LQKENI. The CDR3 bases are TGTGCCAGCTCCCCGCAGGGGGCACCCTACAATGAGCAGTTCTTC. Its translation is CASSPQGAPYNEQFF.

The chain has TRBV9 and TRBJ2-3; 12 bases map to TRBD2. The CDR3 is 16 amino acids. V gave up 3 bases and J gave up 6 bases; unmatched junction bases: 8. Germline-derived CDR1 and CDR2 are SGDLS and YYNGEE. The CDR3 loop reads CASSGTLAGGQDTQYF. In nucleotides, the CDR3 is TGTGCCAGCAGCGGAACACTAGCGGGGGGTCAGGATACGCAGTATTTT.

The chain uses TRBV29-1 and TRBJ1-2; 8 nucleotides align to TRBD1. The ends lost 7 bases at V and 6 bases at J; junction bases unmatched: 10. Germline CDR1 reads SQVTM; CDR2 reads ANQGSEA. This CDR3 has 13 residues. The CDR3 is CSAERQGANGYTF. CDR3 sequence (DNA): TGCAGCGCCGAGCGGCAGGGGGCTAATGGCTACACCTTC.

This rearrangement joins TRBV19 to TRBJ1-4, with D hard to call. The CDR3 extends over 12 amino acids. The V and J ends lost 8 bases and 5 bases respectively, with 9 bases between them. CDR1 is LNHDA, CDR2 SQIVND, per germline (reference sequence). The CDR3 spells CASLSPNEKLFF. The DNA of the CDR3 is TGTGCCAGTTTGAGTCCAAATGAAAAACTGTTTTTT. Full variable domain (outside the CDR3, taken from reference TRBV19 and TRBJ1-4): DGGITQSPKYLFRKEGQNVTLSCEQNLNHDAMYWYRQDPGQGLRLIYYSQIVNDFQKGDIAEGYSVSREKKESFPLTVTSAQKNPTAFYLCASLSPNEKLFFGSGTQLSVL.